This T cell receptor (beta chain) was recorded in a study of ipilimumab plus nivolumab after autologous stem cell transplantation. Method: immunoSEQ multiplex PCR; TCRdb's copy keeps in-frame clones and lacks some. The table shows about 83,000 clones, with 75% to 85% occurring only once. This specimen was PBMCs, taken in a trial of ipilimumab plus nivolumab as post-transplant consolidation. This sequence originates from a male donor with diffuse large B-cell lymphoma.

CDR3 bases: TGTGCCAGTAGTATGGGGGCACGAACTATATACAATGAGCAGTTCTTC. Translation: CASSMGARTIYNEQFF. V gene TRBV19 combines with J gene TRBJ2-1, with a tentative D call TRBD1 (6 bases). V dropped 3 bases and J dropped 4 bases, with 16 bases sitting between them. Germline V gene data show CDR1 as LNHDA and CDR2 as SQIVND (reference sequence). CDR3 length: 16 residues.